This T cell receptor beta chain was profiled in a study of PD-1 blockade in classical Hodgkin lymphoma. The CDR3 consists of 15 residues. CDR1 and CDR2 (germline): ENHRY, SYGVKD. Trimming at V came to 7 bases and at J to 0 bases, leaving 6 bases not matched to a gene. Sequencing used immunoSEQ multiplex PCR; TCRdb keeps in-frame clones, though not all of them. This table has 95,000 to 100,000 clones, about 89% appearing once. Exposure to brentuximab vedotin varied, and each patient had relapsed following autologous stem cell transplantation. Concerning this clone: The antigen is unknown.

Regarding the study as a whole: Baseline TCR diversity was reportedly lower in newly diagnosed patients than healthy donors.

The V call is TRBV10-3, the J call TRBJ1-3, with TRBD1 matching 7 bases. The sample in question was peripheral blood mononuclear cells (PBMCs), obtained before the second cycle of nivolumab. The receptor comes from a human donor with classical Hodgkin lymphoma. DNA of the CDR3: TGTGCCATCAAGTTCAGGGGGAGCTCTGGAAACACCATATATTTT. Residues: CAIKFRGSSGNTIYF.